This T cell receptor (beta chain) was found in a study of T-cell memory formation after mild COVID-19 (dated by TCRdb to the early 2020s). Study-level background: TCR sequence clusters from the two donors were found to be largely donor specific. In two donors, T-cell clones that expanded and contracted after mild COVID-19 were followed by sequencing TCRalpha and TCRbeta repertoires longitudinally. The cohort comprised two young, previously healthy adult volunteers, one female and one male. The paper's findings and limits, for the study overall: The second-wave clones that peaked on day 37 were not confirmed to be SARS-CoV-2 specific. Clones that contracted from day 15 to 85 showed balanced CD4/CD8 phenotypes, whereas a second wave of clones that expanded from day 15 to 37 leaned towards CD4+. Some responding clones were detected in pre-infection memory, suggesting pre-existing cross-reactive memory T cells joined the SARS-CoV-2 response. Contracting CD4+ clones were found mainly in CM and EM memory subsets, while CD8+ clones were enriched in EMRA. The study covered only a couple of mild cases, and larger cohorts including severe cases with pre-infection samples were considered necessary.

Note on this clonotype: Its antigen target is currently unknown. A much larger clone differs from this one at a single base, so this may be a read error.

Ficoll-Paque density gradient centrifugation was used to isolate PBMCs. CDR1 and CDR2 were assigned from the germline V gene (reference sequence) as MNHEY and SMNVEV. Inclusive of the bounding cysteine and phenylalanine, the CDR3 is 11 residues long. Kept here is only the CDR3 DNA, which spans 33 bases and is read in frame from base 1. V sheds 4 bases and J sheds 9 bases, leaving 6 bases between their ends. The run used an Illumina NovaSeq 6000. TCRalpha and TCRbeta cDNA libraries were built by 5'RACE with constant-segment primers, adding sample barcodes and unique molecular identifiers. RNA was extracted from every sample with Trizol reagent. Library amplification was performed in two PCR steps, and a second sample barcode and Illumina TruSeq adapters were introduced in the second step. Sequencing of libraries was performed on an Illumina NovaSeq with 2 x 150 bp paired-end reads. As for how the authors treated the data: Demultiplexing of reads and collapsing into UMI-guided consensus sequences were performed with migec v1.2.7. Using mixcr v2.1.11, UMI consensuses were aligned to TRA and TRB V and J templates and then assembled into clonotypes. Expanded or contracted clonotypes were those called significant by both edgeR and NoisET, with noise models trained on biological replicates. For edgeR calls, the cutoffs were a false discovery rate-adjusted p below 0.01 and a log2 fold-change threshold of 1. PCA with hierarchical clustering of max-normalized trajectories of the 1000 most abundant clonotypes was used as exploratory dynamics analysis. The CD4 or CD8 phenotype of responding clones was assigned using the separately sequenced CD4+ and CD8+ repertoires. TCRdb trimmed public reads at Q25 via fastp, called clones via MiXCR and kept in-frame beta chains. Each entry is one CDR3 protein sequence, shown with its most common DNA and genes. The V and J calls were determined by TCRdb, not by the authors. Across this sample there are nearly 110,000 distinct CDR3 sequences, with over 13% seen only once. 30% to 45% of the sample rests with the top ten.

This TCR came from a man younger than 35 who had mild COVID-19 (a few samples of this study predate the infection). The sample titles of this study are shuffled in the database, so cell type and time point are left out; the donor was told from shared clones. This chain is built from TRBV27 and TRBJ2-2; the D gene is perhaps TRBD1, from 5 matching bases. The sequencing input was PBMCs or a T cell subset sorted from them (not recorded which). CDR3 reads: CASSWGRELFF. At the DNA level, the sequence is TGTGCCAGCAGTTGGGGCAGGGAGCTGTTTTTT.